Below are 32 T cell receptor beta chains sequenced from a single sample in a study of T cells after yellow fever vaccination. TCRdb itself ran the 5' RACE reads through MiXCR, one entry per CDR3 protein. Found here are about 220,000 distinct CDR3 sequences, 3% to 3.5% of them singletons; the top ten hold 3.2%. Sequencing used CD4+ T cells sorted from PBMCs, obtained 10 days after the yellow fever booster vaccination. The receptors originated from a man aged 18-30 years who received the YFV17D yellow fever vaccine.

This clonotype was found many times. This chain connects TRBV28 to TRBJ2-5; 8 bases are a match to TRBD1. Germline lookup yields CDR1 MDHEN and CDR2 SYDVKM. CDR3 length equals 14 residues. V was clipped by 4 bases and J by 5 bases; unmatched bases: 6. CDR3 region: CASSSQGAEETQYF. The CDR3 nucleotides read TGTGCCAGCAGTTCGCAGGGGGCTGAGGAGACCCAGTACTTC.

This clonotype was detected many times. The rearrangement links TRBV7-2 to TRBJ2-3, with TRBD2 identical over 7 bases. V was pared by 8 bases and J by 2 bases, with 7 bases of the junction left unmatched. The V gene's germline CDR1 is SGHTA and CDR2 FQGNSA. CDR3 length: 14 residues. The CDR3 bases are TGTGCCAGCTCAGCGGGGAGGATCACAGATACGCAGTATTTT. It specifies CASSAGRITDTQYF.

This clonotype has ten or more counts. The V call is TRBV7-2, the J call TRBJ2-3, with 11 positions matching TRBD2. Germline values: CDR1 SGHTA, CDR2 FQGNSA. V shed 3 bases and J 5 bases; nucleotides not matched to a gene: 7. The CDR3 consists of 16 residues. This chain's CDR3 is CASSLHRLAGQDTQYF. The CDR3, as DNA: TGTGCCAGCAGCTTGCACCGACTAGCGGGGCAAGATACGCAGTATTTT.

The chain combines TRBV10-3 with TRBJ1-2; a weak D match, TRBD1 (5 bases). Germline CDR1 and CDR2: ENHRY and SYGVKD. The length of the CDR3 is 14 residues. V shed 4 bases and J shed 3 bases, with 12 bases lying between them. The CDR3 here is CAISGGTQDYGYTF. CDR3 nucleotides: TGTGCCATCAGTGGGGGGACTCAGGACTATGGCTACACCTTC.

The CDR3 region is CASSQDFAGWNNEQFF. The CDR3 DNA reads as TGCGCCAGCAGCCAAGATTTTGCAGGGTGGAACAATGAGCAGTTCTTC. The chain links TRBV4-1 to TRBJ2-1; a possible D gene is TRBD1 (5 bases). The CDR3 runs to 16 residues. In germline, CDR1 is MGHRA, CDR2 YSYEKL. The V and J ends lost 0 bases and 5 bases respectively, with 14 bases between them.

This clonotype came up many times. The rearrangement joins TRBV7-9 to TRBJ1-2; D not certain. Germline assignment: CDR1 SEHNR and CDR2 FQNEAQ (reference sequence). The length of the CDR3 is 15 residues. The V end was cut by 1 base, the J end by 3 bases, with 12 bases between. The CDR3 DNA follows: TGTGCCAGCAGCTTAGGGGTTGGGGTCTACTATGGCTACACCTTC. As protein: CASSLGVGVYYGYTF.

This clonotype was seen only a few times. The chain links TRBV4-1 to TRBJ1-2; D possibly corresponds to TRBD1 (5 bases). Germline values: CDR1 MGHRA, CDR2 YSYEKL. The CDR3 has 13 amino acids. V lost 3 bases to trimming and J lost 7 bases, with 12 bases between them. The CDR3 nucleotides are TGCGCCAGCAGCCAGTATGGGACTCCTGGCTACACCTTC. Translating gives CASSQYGTPGYTF.

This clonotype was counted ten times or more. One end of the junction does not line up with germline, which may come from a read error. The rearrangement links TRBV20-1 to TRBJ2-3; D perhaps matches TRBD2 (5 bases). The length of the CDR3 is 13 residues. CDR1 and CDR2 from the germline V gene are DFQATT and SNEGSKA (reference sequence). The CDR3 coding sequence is TGCAGTGCCAGTAGGCCTAGCACCGATACGCAGTATTTT. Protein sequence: CSASRPSTDTQYF.

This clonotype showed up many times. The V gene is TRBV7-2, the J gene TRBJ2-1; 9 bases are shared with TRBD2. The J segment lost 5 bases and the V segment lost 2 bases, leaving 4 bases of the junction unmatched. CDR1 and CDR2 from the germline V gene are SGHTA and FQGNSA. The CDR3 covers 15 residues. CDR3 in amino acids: CASSLMAGGNNEQFF. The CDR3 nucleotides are TGTGCCAGCAGCTTAATGGCGGGGGGGAACAATGAGCAGTTCTTC.

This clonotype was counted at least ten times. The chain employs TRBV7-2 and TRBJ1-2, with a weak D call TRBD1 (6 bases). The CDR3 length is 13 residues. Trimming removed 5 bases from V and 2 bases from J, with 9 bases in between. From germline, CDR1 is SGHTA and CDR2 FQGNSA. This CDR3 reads CASSPDSNYGYTF. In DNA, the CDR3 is TGTGCCAGCAGCCCGGACAGCAACTATGGCTACACCTTC.

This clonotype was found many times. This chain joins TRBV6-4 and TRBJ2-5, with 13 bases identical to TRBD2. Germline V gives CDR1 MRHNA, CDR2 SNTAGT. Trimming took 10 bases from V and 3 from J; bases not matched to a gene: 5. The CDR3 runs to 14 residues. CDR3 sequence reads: CANTGTSGEETQYF. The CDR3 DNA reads TGTGCCAACACCGGGACTAGCGGGGAAGAGACCCAGTACTTC.

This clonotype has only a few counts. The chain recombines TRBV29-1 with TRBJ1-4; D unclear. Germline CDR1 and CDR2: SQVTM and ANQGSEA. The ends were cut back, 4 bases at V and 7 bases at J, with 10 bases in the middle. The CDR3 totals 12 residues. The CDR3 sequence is CSVGLFGEKLFF. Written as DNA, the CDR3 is TGCAGCGTTGGATTATTTGGTGAAAAACTGTTTTTT.

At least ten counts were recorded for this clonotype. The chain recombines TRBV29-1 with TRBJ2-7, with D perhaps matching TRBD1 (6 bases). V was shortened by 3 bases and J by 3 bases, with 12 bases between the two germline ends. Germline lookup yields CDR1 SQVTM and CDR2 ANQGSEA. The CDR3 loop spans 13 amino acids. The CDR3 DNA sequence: TGCAGCGTTGAGCCAGGGGAAAACTACGAGCAGTACTTC. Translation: CSVEPGENYEQYF.

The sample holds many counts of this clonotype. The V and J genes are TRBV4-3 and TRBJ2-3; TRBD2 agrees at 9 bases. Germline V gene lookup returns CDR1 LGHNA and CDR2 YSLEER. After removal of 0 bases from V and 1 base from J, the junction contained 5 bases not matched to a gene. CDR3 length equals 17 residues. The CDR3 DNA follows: TGCGCCAGCAGCCAAGATAAGGGACTAGCTCGCACAGATACGCAGTATTTT. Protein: CASSQDKGLARTDTQYF.

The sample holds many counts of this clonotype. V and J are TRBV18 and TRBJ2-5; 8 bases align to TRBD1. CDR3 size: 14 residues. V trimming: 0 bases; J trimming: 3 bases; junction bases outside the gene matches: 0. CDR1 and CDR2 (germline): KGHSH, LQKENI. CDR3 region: CASSPPDREETQYF. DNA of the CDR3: TGTGCCAGCTCACCACCGGACAGGGAAGAGACCCAGTACTTC.

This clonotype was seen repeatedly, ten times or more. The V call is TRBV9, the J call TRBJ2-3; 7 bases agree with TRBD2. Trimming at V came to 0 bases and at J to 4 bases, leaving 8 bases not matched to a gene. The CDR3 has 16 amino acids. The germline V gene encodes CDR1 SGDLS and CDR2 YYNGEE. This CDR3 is CASSVAGLAAPDTQYF. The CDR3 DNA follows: TGTGCCAGCAGCGTAGCAGGGCTAGCGGCTCCAGATACGCAGTATTTT.

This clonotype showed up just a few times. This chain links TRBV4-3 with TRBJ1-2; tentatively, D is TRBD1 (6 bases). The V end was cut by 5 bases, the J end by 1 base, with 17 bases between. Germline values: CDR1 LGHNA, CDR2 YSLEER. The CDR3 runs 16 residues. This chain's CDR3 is CASSSVGGALNYGYTF. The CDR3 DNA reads TGCGCCAGCAGCTCAGTCGGGGGGGCCCTTAACTATGGCTACACCTTC.

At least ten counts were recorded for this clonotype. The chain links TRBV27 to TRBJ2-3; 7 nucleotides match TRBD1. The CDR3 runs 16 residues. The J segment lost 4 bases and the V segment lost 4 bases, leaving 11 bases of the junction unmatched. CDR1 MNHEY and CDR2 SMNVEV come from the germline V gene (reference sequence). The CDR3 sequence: CASSWRQGGRADTQYF. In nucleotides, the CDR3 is TGTGCCAGCAGTTGGAGACAGGGTGGAAGAGCAGATACGCAGTATTTT.

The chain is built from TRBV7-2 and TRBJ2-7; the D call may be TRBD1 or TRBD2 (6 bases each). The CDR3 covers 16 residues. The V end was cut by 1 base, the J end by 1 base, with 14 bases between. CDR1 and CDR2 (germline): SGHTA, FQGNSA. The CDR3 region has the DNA TGTGCCAGCAGCTTAGTAGGAGGGGGGCTATCCTACGAGCAGTACGTC. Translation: CASSLVGGGLSYEQYV.

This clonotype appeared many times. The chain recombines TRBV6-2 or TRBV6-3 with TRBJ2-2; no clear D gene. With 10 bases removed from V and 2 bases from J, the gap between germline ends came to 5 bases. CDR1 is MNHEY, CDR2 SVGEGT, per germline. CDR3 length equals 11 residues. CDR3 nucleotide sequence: TGTGCCACAAGCAACACCGGGGAGCTGTTTTTT. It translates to CATSNTGELFF.

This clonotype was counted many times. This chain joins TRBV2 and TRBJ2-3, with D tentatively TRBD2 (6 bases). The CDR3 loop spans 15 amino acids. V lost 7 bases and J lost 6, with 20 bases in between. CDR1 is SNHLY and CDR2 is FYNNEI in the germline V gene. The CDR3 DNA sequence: TGTGCCAGCACGTCGGCGGGGATGAAGGGGGATACGCAGTATTTT. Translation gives CASTSAGMKGDTQYF. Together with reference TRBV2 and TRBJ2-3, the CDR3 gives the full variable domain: EPEVTQTPSHQVTQMGQEVILRCVPISNHLYFYWYRQILGQKVEFLVSFYNNEISEKSEIFDDQFSVERPDGSNFTLKIRSTKLEDSAMYFCASTSAGMKGDTQYFGPGTRLTVL.

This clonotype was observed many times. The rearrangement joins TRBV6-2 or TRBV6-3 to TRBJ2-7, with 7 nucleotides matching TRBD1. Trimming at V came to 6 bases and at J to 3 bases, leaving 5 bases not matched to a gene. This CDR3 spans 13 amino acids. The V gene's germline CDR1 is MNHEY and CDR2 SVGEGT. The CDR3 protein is CASSRGQDYEQYV. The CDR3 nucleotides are TGTGCCAGCAGCCGAGGACAGGACTACGAGCAGTACGTC.

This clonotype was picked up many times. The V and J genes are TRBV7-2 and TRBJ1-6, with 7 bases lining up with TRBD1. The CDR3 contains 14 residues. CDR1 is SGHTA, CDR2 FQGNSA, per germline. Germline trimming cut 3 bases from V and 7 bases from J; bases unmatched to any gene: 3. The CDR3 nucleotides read TGTGCCAGCAGCTTTGGCAGGGGGAATTCACCCCTCCACTTT. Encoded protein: CASSFGRGNSPLHF.

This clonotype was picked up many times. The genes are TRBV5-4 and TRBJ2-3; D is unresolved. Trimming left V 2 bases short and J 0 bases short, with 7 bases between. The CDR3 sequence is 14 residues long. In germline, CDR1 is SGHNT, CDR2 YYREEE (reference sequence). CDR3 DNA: TGTGCCAGCAGCTTCGGTGTTAGCACAGATACGCAGTATTTT. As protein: CASSFGVSTDTQYF.

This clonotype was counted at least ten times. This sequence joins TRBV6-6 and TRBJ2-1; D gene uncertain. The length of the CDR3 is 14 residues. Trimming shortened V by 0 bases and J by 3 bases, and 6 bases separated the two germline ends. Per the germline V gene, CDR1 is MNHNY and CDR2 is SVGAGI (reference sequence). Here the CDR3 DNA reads TGTGCCAGCAGTTACTCTCAAGTCTACAATGAGCAGTTCTTC. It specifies CASSYSQVYNEQFF.

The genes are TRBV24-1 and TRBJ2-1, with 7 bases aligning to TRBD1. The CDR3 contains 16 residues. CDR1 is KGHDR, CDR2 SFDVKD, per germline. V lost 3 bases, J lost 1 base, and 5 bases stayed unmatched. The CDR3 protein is CATSDQSGGSYNEQFF. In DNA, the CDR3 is TGTGCCACCAGTGATCAATCAGGGGGATCCTACAATGAGCAGTTCTTC.

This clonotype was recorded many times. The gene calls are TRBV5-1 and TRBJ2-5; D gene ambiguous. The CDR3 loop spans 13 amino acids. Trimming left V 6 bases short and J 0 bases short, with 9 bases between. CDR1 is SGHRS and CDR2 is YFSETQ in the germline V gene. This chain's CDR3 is CASTLGNQETQYF. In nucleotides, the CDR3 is TGCGCCAGCACCCTAGGAAACCAAGAGACCCAGTACTTC. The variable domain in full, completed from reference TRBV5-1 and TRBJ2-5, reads KAGVTQTPRYLIKTRGQQVTLSCSPISGHRSVSWYQQTPGQGLQFLFEYFSETQRNKGNFPGRFSGRQFSNSRSEMNVSTLELGDSALYLCASTLGNQETQYFGPGTRLLVL.

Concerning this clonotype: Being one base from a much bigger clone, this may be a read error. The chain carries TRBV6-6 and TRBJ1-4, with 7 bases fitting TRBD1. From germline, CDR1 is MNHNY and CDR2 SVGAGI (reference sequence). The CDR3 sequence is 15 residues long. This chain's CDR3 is CASSFDRAGGENLFF. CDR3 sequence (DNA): TGTGCCAGCAGTTTCGACAGGGCAGGGGGTGAAAATCTGTTTTTT.

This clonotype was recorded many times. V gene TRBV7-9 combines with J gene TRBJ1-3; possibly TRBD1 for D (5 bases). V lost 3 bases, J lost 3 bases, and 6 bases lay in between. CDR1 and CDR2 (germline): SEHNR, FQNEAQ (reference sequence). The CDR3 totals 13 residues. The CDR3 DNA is TGTGCCAGCAGCTTTACAGGTGGAAACACCATATATTTT. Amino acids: CASSFTGGNTIYF.

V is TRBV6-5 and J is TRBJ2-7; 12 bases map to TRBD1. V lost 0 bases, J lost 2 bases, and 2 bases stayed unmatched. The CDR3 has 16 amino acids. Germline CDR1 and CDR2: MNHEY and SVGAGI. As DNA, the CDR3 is TGTGCCAGCAGTTACTCCGGGACAGGGGGCGCCTACGAGCAGTACTTC. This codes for CASSYSGTGGAYEQYF.

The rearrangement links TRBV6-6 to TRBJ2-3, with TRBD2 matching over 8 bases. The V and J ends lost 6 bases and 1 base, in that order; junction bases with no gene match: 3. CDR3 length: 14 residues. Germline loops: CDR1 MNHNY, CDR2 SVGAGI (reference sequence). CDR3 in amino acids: CASRVLAGTDTQYF. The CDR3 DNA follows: TGTGCCAGCAGGGTACTAGCGGGCACAGATACGCAGTATTTT.

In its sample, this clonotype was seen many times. Written as DNA, the CDR3 is TGTGCCAGCAGCCCCCCCCCTTACAATGAGCAGTTCTTC. Its protein is CASSPPPYNEQFF. The gene calls are TRBV7-3 and TRBJ2-1; D is uncertain. Germline V gene lookup returns CDR1 SGHTA and CDR2 FQGTGA. The V and J ends lost 5 bases and 4 bases respectively, with 9 bases between them. The CDR3 loop spans 13 amino acids.